The 23 T cell receptor beta chains in this list originate from one sample, sequenced in a study of cytomegalovirus exposure and HLA in healthy donors. PCR amplification relied on 60 Vbeta primers (plus 13 Jbeta primers). Some clones are missing from TCRdb's copy, which holds only in-frame ones; the method was immunoSEQ multiplex PCR. Across 35,000 to 50,000 clones, the top ten clones capture more than 3% of the sample. Sequencing used PBMCs. The receptors here all came from a woman aged 30 to 39 in good health and CMV-seropositive.

This chain uses TRBV28 with TRBJ2-1; D unclear. Trimming took 10 bases from V and 15 from J, leaving 16 bases between them. Germline loops: CDR1 MDHEN, CDR2 SYDVKM. This CDR3 has 10 amino acids. CDR3: CATDRVDRFF. In nucleotides, the CDR3 is TGTGCCACCGACCGGGTAGACCGGTTCTTC.

The rearrangement joins TRBV6-1 to TRBJ2-5; no definite D call. Trimming removed 4 bases at V and 0 bases at J, with 9 bases between. This CDR3 has 14 residues. CDR1 is MNHNS, CDR2 SASEGT, per germline. The chain's CDR3 is CASSALQYQETQYF. The CDR3 DNA is TGTGCCAGCAGTGCCTTACAGTACCAAGAGACCCAGTACTTC.

The rearrangement joins TRBV6-5 to TRBJ1-2, with D uncertain. The V and J ends lost 5 bases and 8 bases respectively, with 12 bases between them. The CDR3 is made up of 12 amino acids. Germline V gives CDR1 MNHEY, CDR2 SVGAGI. The CDR3, as DNA: TGTGCCAGCAGTCCCCCCGGTGTCGGCTACACCTTC. This encodes CASSPPGVGYTF.

The chain links TRBV15 to TRBJ2-3, with D maybe TRBD1 (5 bases). The V end lost 3 bases, the J end lost 2 bases, and 15 bases lay between the germline ends. CDR3 length equals 16 residues. CDR1 and CDR2 (germline): LNHNV, YYDKDF (reference sequence). The CDR3 bases are TGTGCCACCAGCAGTGACCCAGGGCTTCCCACAGATACGCAGTATTTT. It translates to CATSSDPGLPTDTQYF.

This rearrangement joins TRBV18 to TRBJ1-2, with D unresolved. V shed 3 bases and J shed 5 bases, with 13 bases lying between them. The CDR3 covers 14 residues. Germline V gives CDR1 KGHSH, CDR2 LQKENI. The CDR3 bases are TGTGCCAGCTCACCTTGGCGGGGAACGTATGGCTACACCTTC. Translating it yields CASSPWRGTYGYTF.

CDR3 DNA sequence: TGTGCCAGCAGTTTTCACGGGACACCTTACAATGAGCAGTTCTTC. The encoded protein is CASSFHGTPYNEQFF. This chain uses TRBV27 with TRBJ2-1; possibly TRBD1 for D (6 bases). The CDR3 extends over 15 amino acids. Looked up from germline, CDR1 is MNHEY and CDR2 is SMNVEV (reference sequence). Trimming pared 3 bases from V and 4 bases from J, leaving 13 bases between.

The V and J genes are TRBV6-5 and TRBJ2-1; 8 positions agree with TRBD1. Germline V CDR1 and CDR2: MNHEY, SVGAGI. V gave up 2 bases and J gave up 5 bases; unmatched junction bases: 8. This CDR3 spans 16 amino acids. CDR3 sequence reads: CASSYLDRGNDNEQFF. The CDR3 bases are TGTGCCAGCAGTTACCTCGACAGGGGAAATGACAATGAGCAGTTCTTC.

The rearrangement uses TRBV2 and TRBJ2-7; TRBD1 matches at 8 bases. V lost 3 bases to trimming and J lost 2 bases; unmatched junction nucleotides: 9. The CDR3 runs to 16 residues. CDR1 is SNHLY, CDR2 FYNNEI, per germline. The CDR3 sequence is CASSEGTGRETYEQYF. CDR3 DNA sequence: TGTGCCAGCAGTGAGGGGACAGGCCGAGAGACCTACGAGCAGTACTTC.

V is TRBV6-1 and J is TRBJ1-2, with D perhaps TRBD1 (6 bases). Germline V gene lookup returns CDR1 MNHNS and CDR2 SASEGT. The CDR3 covers 15 residues. V lost 7 bases, J lost 2 bases, and 17 bases lay in between. CDR3: CASMGAPEPNYGYTF. DNA for the CDR3: TGTGCCAGCATGGGGGCCCCCGAACCCAACTATGGCTACACCTTC.

The rearrangement joins TRBV19 to TRBJ2-7; D is possibly TRBD1 (6 bases). The CDR3 has 15 amino acids. Between the trimmed V and J ends, which lost 3 bases and 6 bases, there was a span of 18 bases. Germline loops: CDR1 LNHDA, CDR2 SQIVND (reference sequence). This chain's CDR3 is CASSIVSGGSVEQYF. The CDR3 DNA reads as TGTGCCAGTAGTATCGTATCTGGGGGCTCGGTCGAGCAGTACTTC.

This rearrangement joins TRBV5-1 to TRBJ2-1; a weak D match, TRBD2 (5 bases). The V gene lost 4 bases and the J gene lost 7 bases, with 18 bases spanning the gap. CDR3 size: 15 residues. Germline CDR1 is SGHRS and CDR2 is YFSETQ. The CDR3 loop reads CASSPGWAGVNEQFF. Written as DNA, the CDR3 is TGCGCCAGCAGCCCCGGGTGGGCGGGTGTGAATGAGCAGTTCTTC.

The rearrangement links TRBV11-3 to TRBJ2-3; tentatively, D is TRBD2 (6 bases). Trimming removed 5 bases from V and 2 bases from J, with 14 bases in between. The CDR3 is made up of 15 amino acids. CDR1 and CDR2 (germline): SGHNT, YENEEA. This CDR3 reads CASSPNSGNTDTQYF. The CDR3 nucleotides read TGTGCCAGCAGCCCCAATAGCGGAAACACAGATACGCAGTATTTT. Together with reference TRBV11-3 and TRBJ2-3, the CDR3 gives the full variable domain: EAGVVQSPRYKIIEKKQPVAFWCNPISGHNTLYWYLQNLGQGPELLIRYENEEAVDDSQLPKDRFSAERLKGVDSTLKIQPAELGDSAVYLCASSPNSGNTDTQYFGPGTRLTVL.

This chain uses TRBV28 with TRBJ1-1, with D tentatively TRBD1 (6 bases). The CDR3 extends over 17 amino acids. Trimming took 6 bases from V and 0 from J, leaving 20 bases between them. Per germline, CDR1 MDHEN and CDR2 SYDVKM. Here the CDR3 reads CASSRIGLGALNTEAFF. The CDR3 region has the DNA TGTGCCAGCAGCCGTATCGGGCTGGGGGCGTTGAACACTGAAGCTTTCTTT.

The genes are TRBV30 and TRBJ1-1, with TRBD1 identical over 8 bases. The V and J ends lost 3 bases and 3 bases, in that order; junction bases with no gene match: 6. Germline V gene data show CDR1 as GTSNPN and CDR2 as SVGIG (reference sequence). There are 14 residues in the CDR3. As DNA, the CDR3 is TGTGCCTGGAGGTTTACAGGGGGTTACACTGAAGCTTTCTTT. It yields the protein CAWRFTGGYTEAFF.

This chain connects TRBV5-4 to TRBJ1-1; the match to TRBD1 covers 9 bases. J was trimmed by 7 bases and V by 6 bases; bases with no gene match: 7. From germline, CDR1 is SGHNT and CDR2 YYREEE (reference sequence). This CDR3 contains 13 residues. The CDR3 reads CASTTQGAVEAFF. In DNA form, the CDR3 reads TGTGCCAGCACCACACAGGGGGCCGTTGAAGCTTTCTTT.

The chain has TRBV13 and TRBJ1-4; TRBD1 agrees at 8 bases. Germline V CDR1 and CDR2: PRHDT, FYEKMQ (reference sequence). This CDR3 has 16 residues. Trimming cost V 4 bases and J 5 bases; bases outside gene matches: 9. The chain's CDR3 is CASSYSRDRRNEKLFF. CDR3 DNA: TGTGCCAGCAGCTATTCCCGGGACAGGAGGAATGAAAAACTGTTTTTT.

A note on this clone: The CDR3 does not close with the conserved phenylalanine or tryptophan, likely indicating a read error. No DNA is shown, since the ends of the CDR3 on it are uncertain; the CDR3 is the one TCRdb lists. The chain carries TRBV27 and TRBJ1-2. Counting both end residues, the CDR3 totals 9 amino acids. The germline V gene has CDR1 MNHEY and CDR2 SMNVEV (reference sequence). The CDR3 reads CASLKDCPS.

The rearrangement joins TRBV7-2 to TRBJ1-5; TRBD1 agrees at 9 bases. This CDR3 is 15 amino acids long. J was trimmed by 5 bases and V by 2 bases; bases with no gene match: 4. Germline-derived CDR1 and CDR2 are SGHTA and FQGNSA. CDR3 protein: CASSLSTGGYQPQHF. CDR3 in DNA: TGTGCCAGCAGCTTAAGCACAGGGGGCTATCAGCCCCAGCATTTT.

The CDR3 nucleotides read TGTGCCAGCAGCTTAGTTCAGGGGGCGGGCGAGCAGTACTTC. It yields the protein CASSLVQGAGEQYF. This chain joins TRBV7-8 and TRBJ2-7; 8 bases are shared with TRBD1. The J segment lost 6 bases and the V segment lost 1 base, leaving 5 bases of the junction unmatched. CDR1 and CDR2 from the germline V gene are SGHVS and FQNEAQ. CDR3 length equals 14 residues.

The chain uses TRBV14 and TRBJ1-6; TRBD1 might be the D (5 bases). The CDR3 consists of 16 residues. Trimming shortened V by 0 bases and J by 5 bases, and 11 bases separated the two germline ends. Germline CDR1 SGHDN, CDR2 FVKESK. The CDR3: CASSQETGHHNSPLHF. The CDR3 nucleotides read TGTGCCAGCAGCCAAGAAACAGGTCACCATAATTCACCCCTCCACTTT.

The chain combines TRBV5-4 with TRBJ2-7; the D gene is possibly TRBD1 (6 bases). From germline, CDR1 is SGHNT and CDR2 YYREEE (reference sequence). Trimming took 2 bases from V and 1 from J, leaving 10 bases between them. CDR3 size: 14 residues. The DNA of the CDR3 is TGTGCCAGCAGCTTCGGAGACAGGTCCTACGAGCAGTACTTC. As protein: CASSFGDRSYEQYF.

The chain couples TRBV11-2 to TRBJ1-1, with D unresolved. Trimming cost V 2 bases and J 6 bases, with 10 bases left between them. The CDR3 is 13 amino acids. From germline, CDR1 is SGHAT and CDR2 FQNNGV. CDR3 in amino acids: CASSLLNSAEAFF. In DNA form, the CDR3 reads TGTGCCAGCAGCTTACTAAACTCCGCTGAAGCTTTCTTT.

This chain uses TRBV7-2 with TRBJ2-5, with TRBD2 as a possible D gene (5 bases). The tail of the sequence fits TRBJ2-7 better, so the J call may be wrong. The CDR3 contains 14 residues. Germline CDR1 SGHTA, CDR2 FQGNSA. In DNA form, the CDR3 reads TGTGCCAGCAGCTTACAAGCGGCGTCCTACGAGCAGTACTTC. Its protein is CASSLQAASYEQYF.